This T cell receptor (beta chain) was profiled in a study of cytomegalovirus exposure and HLA in healthy donors. General study findings and limits: An analysis was carried out at a later point. It showed that HLA-associated TCR beta chains were more clonally expanded than equally common non-associated chains.

Likely unrecorded immune exposures existed in these nominally healthy donors. Amplification used 60 Vbeta primers and 13 Jbeta primers. Here immunoSEQ multiplex PCR was the method, and the copy in TCRdb shows in-frame clones only, minus some. The sample shows 90,000 to 150,000 clones, 65% to 80% of them seen only once. Comment on this clone: As yet, its antigen is unknown.

Germline V gene sequence: CDR1 SGDLS, CDR2 YYNGEE. V lost 4 bases to trimming and J lost 2 bases, with 14 bases between them. The CDR3 has 15 residues. The clonotype was recovered from a female donor in good health and CMV-seronegative. The chain joins TRBV9 to TRBJ2-3; possibly TRBD1 for D (6 bases). Sequences were obtained from PBMCs. This chain's CDR3 is CASSLGTYLTDTQYF. In nucleotides, the CDR3 is TGTGCCAGCAGCCTCGGGACATACCTCACAGATACGCAGTATTTT.